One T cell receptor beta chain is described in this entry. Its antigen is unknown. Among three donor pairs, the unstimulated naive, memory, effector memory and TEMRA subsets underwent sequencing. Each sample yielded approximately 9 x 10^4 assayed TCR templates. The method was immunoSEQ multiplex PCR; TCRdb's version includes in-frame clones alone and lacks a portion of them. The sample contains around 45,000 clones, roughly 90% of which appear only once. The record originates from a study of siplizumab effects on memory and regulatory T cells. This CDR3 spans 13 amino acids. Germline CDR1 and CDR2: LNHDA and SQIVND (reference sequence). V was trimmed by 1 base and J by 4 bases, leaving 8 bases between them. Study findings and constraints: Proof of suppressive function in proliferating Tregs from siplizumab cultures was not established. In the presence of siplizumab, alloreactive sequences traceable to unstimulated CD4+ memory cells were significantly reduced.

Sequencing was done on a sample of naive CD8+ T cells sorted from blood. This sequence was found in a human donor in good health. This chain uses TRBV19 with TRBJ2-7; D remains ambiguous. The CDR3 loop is CASSIGEGYEQYF. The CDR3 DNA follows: TGTGCCAGTAGTATAGGGGAAGGGTACGAGCAGTACTTC.